One TCR beta chain is described in this entry. Its antigen remains unidentified. This specimen belongs to a study of PD-1 blockade in classical Hodgkin lymphoma. Findings of the study overall: Newly diagnosed patients had diversity similar to the baseline diversity of complete responders.

Libraries were prepared by immunoSEQ multiplex PCR; TCRdb keeps only in-frame clonotypes and omits some of them. The sample shows about 97,000 clones, over 70% of them seen only once. From germline, CDR1 is LNHDA and CDR2 SQIVND (reference sequence). The length of the CDR3 is 15 residues. Trimming removed 9 bases from V and 7 bases from J; junction bases left unmatched: 8. In every patient, relapse followed autologous stem cell transplantation, while exposure to brentuximab vedotin differed. Complete response, partial response or progressive disease constituted the best response categories observed. This material consisted of peripheral blood mononuclear cells (PBMCs), taken at baseline. V usage is TRBV19 and J usage is TRBJ2-2; 13 nucleotides agree with TRBD2. The sequence was collected from a human donor with classical Hodgkin lymphoma. CDR3 DNA: TGTGCCAGCCGACTAGCGGGAGGTCGGAACGGGGAGCTGTTTTTT. Translated: CASRLAGGRNGELFF.